The rows below give T cell receptor beta chains drawn from one sample of a study of patients and donors after allogeneic stem cell transplantation. TCRdb reprocessed the RT-PCR reads with MiXCR, giving one entry per CDR3 protein. The sample has roughly 960,000 distinct CDR3 sequences, more than 15% seen once. The sample consisted of blood, either unsorted or a sorted T cell fraction (not recorded which). These receptors were obtained from a human donor who was either an allogeneic HSCT recipient or a stem cell or donor lymphocyte infusion donor (not recorded which). It is not recorded whose cells these are; they may come from a transplant donor. CDR3s include the opening cysteine and the closing phenylalanine or tryptophan. Each record gives: J gene, D gene, V gene, clone size, CDR3 DNA, CDR3 protein. A D gene is named only where the DNA matches it firmly. Where a row states a size, it is once, few, many or the class of an expanded clone; other rows omit it.

>TRBJ2-2|NA|TRBV20-1|NA
TGCAGTGCTAGAGGAAAGCCCGGCGGGGACACCGGGGAGCTGTTTTTT
CSARGKPGGDTGELFF
>TRBJ2-6|NA|TRBV9|NA
TGTGCCAGCAGCGACCAGGGTCCCGGGGCCAACGTCCTGACTTTC
CASSDQGPGANVLTF
>TRBJ2-1|NA|TRBV9|NA
TGTGCCAGCAGTTACAACTACAATGAGCAGTTCTTC
CASSYNYNEQFF
>TRBJ1-2|TRBD1|TRBV12-3/TRBV12-4|few
TGTGCCAGCAGTTTAGGACAGGGCAGCGACTATGGCTACACCTTC
CASSLGQGSDYGYTF
>TRBJ2-1|TRBD2|TRBV19|few
TGTGCCAGTAGTATTGTAGTGCGGGGGACCTACAATGAGCAGTTCTTC
CASSIVVRGTYNEQFF
>TRBJ2-7|NA|TRBV27|NA
TGTGCCAGCAGTTTAAATCCAGGGTCGGTTGGGGAGCAGTACTTC
CASSLNPGSVGEQYF
>TRBJ2-3|TRBD2|TRBV7-3|NA
TGTGCCAGCAGCTTACGCGGGAGGGGAATCCCAACAGATACGCAGTATTTT
CASSLRGRGIPTDTQYF
>TRBJ1-6|NA|TRBV21-1|NA
TGTGCCAGCACCCGGGACACGGTTTCACCCCTCCACTTT
CASTRDTVSPLHF
>TRBJ2-3|TRBD2|TRBV19|NA
TGTGCCAGTAGTCGGACTAGCGGGGTCCAAGATACGCAGTATTTT
CASSRTSGVQDTQYF
>TRBJ2-3|TRBD2|TRBV11-1|few
TGTGCCAGCAGCTCCCCTCGACTAGCGGGGAGTACTAGCACAGATACGCAGTATTTT
CASSSPRLAGSTSTDTQYF
>TRBJ1-6|NA|TRBV4-1|many
TGCGCCAGCAGCCAAGCTCCTCTGACAGAGGAGGTTTCACCCCTCCACTTT
CASSQAPLTEEVSPLHF
>TRBJ1-5|TRBD1|TRBV9|NA
TGTGCCAGCAGCGTAGTTTCAGGGGGCCTGGATCAGCCCCAGCATTTT
CASSVVSGGLDQPQHF